This T cell receptor beta chain is drawn from a study of CD8 T cells in ankylosing spondylitis. This CDR3 has 13 amino acids. Trimming removed 5 bases at V and 6 bases at J, with 14 bases between. This clonotype was seen ten or more times. TCRdb analysed the 5' RACE reads with MiXCR anew, one entry per CDR3 protein. The data hold 180,000 or so distinct CDR3 sequences, with approximately 10% observed a single time. The sequence was obtained from a male donor with ankylosing spondylitis or in good health (not recorded which). Sequencing used blood, either unsorted or a sorted T cell fraction (not recorded which). The chain couples TRBV12-3 or TRBV12-4 to TRBJ2-7, with a possible D match to TRBD1 (6 bases). The CDR3 DNA reads TGTGCCAGCAGTCGATCACAGGGTTCCGAGCAGTACTTC. It specifies CASSRSQGSEQYF.